This entry describes one T cell receptor (beta chain). This sample was taken from a study of blood T cell repertoires in COVID-19. Study context: From the United States, Italy and Spain came samples of acute and convalescent COVID-19. Sources were T cells, B-cell-depleted T cells, or PBMCs; the material itself was cDNA or gDNA.

Per germline, CDR1 LGHNA and CDR2 YSLEER. The CDR3 runs to 15 residues. V was cut by 3 bases and J by 5 bases, with 13 bases left in between. Original data processing: Estimation of nucleated cell counts was performed using reference gene primer amplification. This table comes from immunoSEQ multiplex PCR, and its TCRdb copy is limited to in-frame clones, with some not included. D and trimming were read from the DNA, whereas the V and J calls and clone size are those reported in that table. The data contain roughly 300,000 clones, about 80% of them singletons. The sample comprised peripheral blood. The chain employs TRBV4-3 and TRBJ2-2; D gene uncertain. The receptor was derived from a woman aged 50 to 60 who had recovered from COVID-19. The CDR3 spells CASSQRAESTGELFF. CDR3 bases: TGCGCCAGCAGCCAGCGTGCTGAATCTACCGGGGAGCTGTTTTTT.